This T cell receptor beta chain originates from a study of blood T cell repertoires in COVID-19. Study information: There were acute and convalescent COVID-19 samples, and they came from the United States, Italy and Spain. Sources were T cells, B-cell-depleted T cells, or PBMCs; the material itself was cDNA or gDNA.

In the study's own analysis: By means of reference gene primer amplification, nucleated cell counts were estimated. Assay: immunoSEQ multiplex PCR; the TCRdb copy retains only in-frame clones and omits some. V and J calls and clone size are as listed in that table; D and trimming were resolved from the DNA. The repertoire includes more than 95,000 clones, over 75% of them detected once, and 6.2% sits in the top ten. This clone showed up just a few times. This CDR3 comprises 14 residues. V lost 6 bases to trimming and J lost 9 bases; unmatched junction nucleotides: 14. Germline values: CDR1 SGHDT, CDR2 YYEEEE.

The sequencing input was peripheral blood. The chain carries TRBV5-6 and TRBJ2-7, with 8 bases identical to TRBD2. The clonotype originates from a human donor in a cohort sampled during active COVID-19. CDR3 region: CASTTPSGPPGQYF. The CDR3 DNA reads as TGTGCCAGCACCACTCCTAGCGGGCCCCCGGGGCAGTACTTC.